The present T cell receptor (beta chain) was sequenced within a study of T cell repertoires in cytomegalovirus infection. Each CDR3 protein gets one entry after TCRdb re-called the reads with MiXCR. This sample yields hundreds of thousands of distinct CDR3 sequences, of which 30% to 40% are seen a single time; 18% belongs to the top ten. To note about this clonotype: Its antigen is as yet unknown.

Germline lookup yields CDR1 MNHNY and CDR2 SVGAGI (reference sequence). V lost 7 bases, J lost 2 bases, and 11 bases lay in between. The length of the CDR3 is 13 residues. This TCR derives from a human donor in good health (CMV status not recorded). Some clones in this sample may be carry-over from other donors' samples. Sample: cultured PBMCs, taken from culture after CMV antigen stimulation. The V and J genes are TRBV6-6 and TRBJ2-5; D is perhaps TRBD1 (6 bases). The CDR3 nucleotides read TGTGCCAGCACCCTCGGGACACAAGAGACCCAGTACTTC. Translated, it gives CASTLGTQETQYF.